Below are 27 T cell receptor beta chains sequenced from a single sample in a study of tumor-infiltrating lymphocytes in primary liver carcinoma. For each extraction, RNA and DNA were obtained together from 20-30 mg of unsorted bulk tissue. Production of TCR beta cDNA used roughly 480 ng total RNA together with a constant-region primer. ARM-PCR, slightly modified, supplied the TCR beta libraries through three nested multiplex PCR rounds. Use of TRBV1-TRBV30 forward primers with a C-beta reverse primer characterized the first two PCR rounds, which lasted ten to eleven cycles each. TCRdb re-called the multiplex PCR reads with MiXCR, one entry per CDR3 protein. Of roughly 200,000 distinct CDR3 sequences in the sample, just under 85% were seen once. Sequenced: tumor tissue from primary liver carcinoma. Source of these receptors: a man aged 40-50 years with primary liver carcinoma and hepatitis B virus infection.

This chain connects TRBV6-1 to TRBJ1-1, with D perhaps TRBD1 (6 bases). V lost 7 bases, J lost 8 bases, and 17 bases lay in between. The CDR3 sequence is 13 residues long. CDR1 and CDR2 (germline): MNHNS, SASEGT. The CDR3 is CASNPTGCTEAFF. In nucleotides, the CDR3 is TGTGCCAGCAATCCTACAGGGTGCACAGAAGCTTTCTTT.

This sequence joins TRBV11-3 and TRBJ1-5, with D unresolved. The DNA end is more similar to TRBJ2-3, so the J call may be wrong. The CDR3 contains 15 residues. The germline CDR1 and CDR2 sequences are SGHNT and YENEEA. The CDR3 reads CASSLDLSVAQPQYF. For the CDR3, the DNA is TGTGCCAGCAGCTTAGATCTGAGTGTGGCTCAGCCCCAGTATTTT.

As for this clonotype: At one end the junction does not follow the germline gene, possibly because of a read error. The chain recombines TRBV11-3 with TRBJ2-3; TRBD2 agrees at 9 bases. The CDR3 consists of 15 residues. Looked up from germline, CDR1 is SGHNT and CDR2 is YENEEA. CDR3 DNA sequence: TGTGCTAGCAGCTTAAGCGGGAGGCGAACAGATACGCAGTATTTT. Translating gives CASSLSGRRTDTQYF.

This clonotype occurred many times. V is TRBV7-9 and J is TRBJ1-4; D possibly corresponds to TRBD1 (6 bases). CDR3 size: 12 residues. In germline, CDR1 is SEHNR, CDR2 FQNEAQ (reference sequence). Trimming cost V 3 bases and J 7 bases, with 6 bases left between them. The CDR3 DNA sequence: TGTGCCAGCAGCTTGGACAGTGAAAAACTGTTTTTT. It yields the protein CASSLDSEKLFF.

On this clonotype itself: Germline and junction disagree at one end, which may indicate a read error. V gene TRBV6-1 combines with J gene TRBJ2-2; D may be TRBD2 (5 bases). Germline V gene data show CDR1 as MNHNS and CDR2 as SASEGT. The CDR3 loop spans 16 amino acids. CDR3 DNA: TGTACCAGCAAATATACTAGTGGGAGACGGACCGGGGAGCTGTTCTTT. The encoded protein is CTSKYTSGRRTGELFF.

V usage is TRBV6-2 or TRBV6-3 and J usage is TRBJ2-1; no reliable D call. Between the trimmed V and J ends, which lost 2 bases and 7 bases, there was a span of 21 bases. The germline V gene has CDR1 MNHEY and CDR2 SVGEGT. This CDR3 is built from 17 residues. The CDR3 loop is CASSYESTRTGENEQFF. CDR3 bases: TGTGCCAGCAGTTACGAGTCCACTCGAACCGGAGAAAATGAGCAGTTCTTC.

Regarding this clonotype: The junction departs from the called germline gene at one end, perhaps through a read error. The V call is TRBV11-3, the J call TRBJ2-3; D possibly uses TRBD1 or TRBD2 (5 bases each). CDR3 size: 17 residues. The V gene's germline CDR1 is SGHNT and CDR2 YENEEA. CDR3 residues: CTSRPGTLRSGTDTQYF. The CDR3 DNA sequence: TGTACCAGCAGGCCCGGGACCTTGAGAAGCGGCACAGATACGCAGTATTTT.

On this clonotype: This CDR3 fails to terminate in the conserved phenylalanine or tryptophan, so it likely reflects a read error. J is TRBJ1-4 and V is TRBV6-5; D is undetermined. Germline-derived CDR1 and CDR2 are MNHEY and SVGAGI. The CDR3 runs 14 residues. Here the CDR3 reads CASRMIATNEKLFS. The CDR3 region has the DNA TGTGCCAGCAGAATGATTGCAACGAATGAAAAACTGTTTTCT.

The chain carries TRBV6-5 and TRBJ1-2; D is unclear. The CDR3 length is 15 residues. Germline V gives CDR1 MNHEY, CDR2 SVGAGI. The CDR3 DNA follows: TGTGCTAGGAGTTACAAAGTGGGCGGTAACTATGGCTACACCTTC. Translation gives CARSYKVGGNYGYTF.

A note on this clonotype: This may stem from a read error, because a much larger clone lies one nucleotide away. The CDR3 nucleotides are TGTGCCAGCAGTCAACCGGGACAGGGGGACACTGAAGCTTTCTTT. It translates to CASSQPGQGDTEAFF. V usage is TRBV28 and J usage is TRBJ1-1; 11 bases match TRBD1. Per the germline V gene, CDR1 is MDHEN and CDR2 is SYDVKM. CDR3 size: 15 residues. The V gene end was trimmed by 5 bases and the J gene end by 3 bases; junction bases not matched to a gene: 5.

Worth noting for this clonotype: The junction differs from germline at one of its ends, possibly a read error. This chain connects TRBV6-5 to TRBJ2-1, with 15 bases that match TRBD2. This CDR3 comprises 16 residues. The germline CDR1 and CDR2 sequences are MNHEY and SVGAGI. The CDR3 reads CASSYRTSGRANEHFF. The CDR3 nucleotides are TGTGCCAGCAGTTACCGGACTAGCGGGAGGGCCAATGAGCACTTCTTC.

Regarding this clonotype: One junction end disagrees with the germline gene, perhaps due to a read error. This sequence joins TRBV11-2 and TRBJ2-2, with D perhaps TRBD1 (5 bases). Germline V gene lookup returns CDR1 SGHAT and CDR2 FQNNGV. CDR3 length: 14 residues. DNA of the CDR3: TGTGCCAACAACACAGACTCGGACACCCGGGAGCTGTTTTTT. It specifies CANNTDSDTRELFF.

Details on this clonotype: This CDR3 fails to terminate in the conserved phenylalanine or tryptophan, so it likely reflects a read error. The gene calls are TRBV6-5 and TRBJ1-6; 7 bases fit TRBD1. Germline lookup yields CDR1 MNHEY and CDR2 SVGAGI. With V trimmed by 7 bases and J by 12 bases, 15 bases remained unmatched. The CDR3 runs 15 residues. DNA for the CDR3: TGTGCCAGCACGGTTGAACAGGGGTGGTTTTTACCCCTCCACATT. Protein: CASTVEQGWFLPLHI.

Concerning this clonotype: One end of the junction is discordant with germline, which a read error may explain. The chain is built from TRBV5-1 and TRBJ2-1; D not certain. The CDR3 has 15 residues. CDR1 and CDR2 (germline): SGHRS, YFSETQ. The CDR3 reads CANSLGKGSYNEHFF. The CDR3 DNA follows: TGCGCCAACAGCTTGGGGAAAGGATCCTACAATGAGCACTTCTTC.

The count of this clonotype is one. The V gene is TRBV29-1, the J gene TRBJ1-1; 8 nucleotides line up with TRBD1. The CDR3 is 15 amino acids. Germline V CDR1 and CDR2: SQVTM, ANQGSEA. The ends lost 4 bases at V and 0 bases at J; junction bases unmatched: 7. The CDR3 region has the DNA TGCAGCGTTGCAGGGGGCAGACGGATGAACACTGAAGCTTTCTTT. Protein product: CSVAGGRRMNTEAFF.

Of note for this clonotype: One end of the junction is discordant with germline, which a read error may explain. The chain combines TRBV14 with TRBJ2-2; a weak D match, TRBD1 (6 bases). The CDR3 contains 13 residues. Per germline, CDR1 SGHDN and CDR2 FVKESK. The CDR3 DNA reads as TGTGACAGCCAGGGGTTGAACACCGGGGAACTGTTTTTT. As protein: CDSQGLNTGELFF.

This clonotype was seen more than once but under ten times. One end of the junction is discordant with germline, which a read error may explain. The CDR3 sequence is CTSSLVTVGAKNIQYF. CDR3 in DNA: TGTACCAGCAGCTTAGTTACAGTTGGGGCCAAAAACATTCAGTACTTC. The chain links TRBV7-9 to TRBJ2-4; D is undetermined. Germline CDR1 SEHNR, CDR2 FQNEAQ (reference sequence). The CDR3 is 16 residues long.

V and J are TRBV29-1 and TRBJ2-5; D is unresolved. The CDR3 extends over 15 amino acids. Germline V gene lookup returns CDR1 SQVTM and CDR2 ANQGSEA. Trimming took off 1 base at V and 13 bases at J, with 25 bases between the two ends. The CDR3 DNA is TGCAGCGTTGAAGGACCCGGGCAATTCCAAGAGACCTTGTACTTC. The encoded protein is CSVEGPGQFQETLYF. Full variable domain (remainder filled in from reference TRBV29-1 and TRBJ2-5): SAVISQKPSRDICQRGTSLTIQCQVDSQVTMMFWYRQQPGQSLTLIATANQGSEATYESGFVIDKFPISRPNLTFSTLTVSNMSPEDSSIYLCSVEGPGQFQETLYFGPGTRLLVL.

As to this clonotype: The junction departs from the called germline gene at one end, perhaps through a read error. This chain connects TRBV11-2 to TRBJ2-7; 12 nucleotides line up with TRBD2. The CDR3 is 16 residues long. Germline CDR1 SGHAT, CDR2 FQNNGV. As DNA, the CDR3 is TGTGCCAGGAGCTTAGCCCCTAGCGGGGGGGGTTACGAGCAGTACTTC. Its protein product is CARSLAPSGGGYEQYF.

The rearrangement uses TRBV10-3 and TRBJ2-1; TRBD2 agrees at 7 bases. Per the germline V gene, CDR1 is ENHRY and CDR2 is SYGVKD. The CDR3 is 16 amino acids. Trimming at V came to 11 bases and at J to 1 base, leaving 14 bases not matched to a gene. CDR3 amino acids: CAVTPWASGSYNEQFF. The CDR3, as DNA: TGTGCCGTCACCCCGTGGGCTAGCGGATCCTACAATGAGCAGTTCTTC.

This clonotype has just a few counts. This chain joins TRBV5-1 and TRBJ2-2; D not resolved. Trimming shortened V by 2 bases and J by 0 bases, and 14 bases separated the two germline ends. The CDR3 extends over 17 amino acids. Germline V CDR1 and CDR2: SGHRS, YFSETQ. CDR3 DNA sequence: TGCGCCAGCAGCTTAGGGCCATCCGAGGCGAACACCGGGGAGCTGTTTTTT. This sequence encodes CASSLGPSEANTGELFF.

On this clonotype: A read error is likely, as this CDR3 ends without the conserved phenylalanine or tryptophan. The DNA is omitted, as the CDR3 cannot be located on it reliably, and the CDR3 follows TCRdb's listing. The rearrangement joins TRBV28 to TRBJ2-7; the table names TRBD1, a call not compared with the DNA. CDR1 and CDR2 (germline): MDHEN, SYDVKM. The CDR3 numbers 11 amino acids, ends counted. The CDR3 sequence is CASSAPVEHYY.

For this clonotype: A much larger clone is a single base away; this may be a read error. The V and J genes are TRBV13 and TRBJ2-7; 11 nucleotides line up with TRBD2. CDR1 PRHDT and CDR2 FYEKMQ come from the germline V gene (reference sequence). This CDR3 comprises 12 residues. CDR3 sequence (DNA): TGTGCCATCAGCTTGGGGACTAGCGGGCAGTACTTC. This encodes CAISLGTSGQYF.

The chain carries TRBV5-6 and TRBJ2-1; either TRBD1 or TRBD2 may fit D (5 bases each). The CDR3 covers 14 residues. The ends were cut back, 4 bases at V and 8 bases at J, with 16 bases in the middle. The germline gives CDR1 SGHDT, CDR2 YYEEEE. CDR3 in DNA: TGTGCCAGCAGCGGGGCAAGAGCGGACGATGAGCAGTTCTTC. Its translation: CASSGARADDEQFF.

Of note for this clonotype: A much larger clone is a single base away; this may be a read error. J is TRBJ2-3 and V is TRBV11-2; TRBD1 is a possible D gene (6 bases). This CDR3 is 16 amino acids long. Germline CDR1 is SGHAT and CDR2 is FQNNGV. CDR3 loop: CVSSLNEQGQTDTQYF. The CDR3 region has the DNA TGTGTCAGCAGCTTAAACGAGCAGGGGCAAACAGATACGCAGTATTTT.

Comments on this clonotype: The junction differs from germline at one of its ends, possibly a read error. This sequence joins TRBV28 and TRBJ1-5, with 8 bases aligning to TRBD1. This CDR3 is 16 amino acids long. CDR1 and CDR2 from the germline V gene are MDHEN and SYDVKM. The CDR3 sequence: CASSSGRQGSTQPQHF. CDR3 DNA: TGTGCCAGCAGTTCGGGGCGACAGGGGAGCACTCAGCCCCAGCATTTT.

This chain uses TRBV29-1 with TRBJ2-7, with 11 bases lining up with TRBD2. The CDR3 runs to 12 residues. The germline gives CDR1 SQVTM, CDR2 ANQGSEA. Losses at the gene ends were 8 bases for V and 5 bases for J; bases not matched to a gene: 5. The chain's CDR3 is CSLLAGVNEQYF. DNA of the CDR3: TGCAGCTTACTAGCGGGAGTCAACGAGCAGTACTTC.